This T cell receptor (beta chain) was identified in a study of T cells in Graves' hyperthyroidism and ophthalmopathy. This clonotype was counted at least ten times. Amplification of TCR beta CDR3 regions was performed using RNA transcripts as template. A first-round RT-PCR of the TCR CDR3 used the HTBI primer set. A single record per CDR3 protein comes from TCRdb applying MiXCR to the multiplex PCR reads. The sample has approximately 260,000 distinct CDR3 sequences; nearly 15% are singletons. Sequencing was performed on blood. The TCR was taken from a woman in her fifties or sixties with Graves' hyperthyroidism that later progressed to Graves' ophthalmopathy.

The CDR3 protein is CASRRATEAFF. The CDR3 DNA sequence: TGTGCCAGCAGACGGGCGACTGAAGCTTTCTTT. The chain combines TRBV6-1 with TRBJ1-1; D is unclear. The CDR3 contains 11 residues. V was clipped by 6 bases and J by 5 bases, with 7 bases between them. CDR1 MNHNS and CDR2 SASEGT come from the germline V gene.